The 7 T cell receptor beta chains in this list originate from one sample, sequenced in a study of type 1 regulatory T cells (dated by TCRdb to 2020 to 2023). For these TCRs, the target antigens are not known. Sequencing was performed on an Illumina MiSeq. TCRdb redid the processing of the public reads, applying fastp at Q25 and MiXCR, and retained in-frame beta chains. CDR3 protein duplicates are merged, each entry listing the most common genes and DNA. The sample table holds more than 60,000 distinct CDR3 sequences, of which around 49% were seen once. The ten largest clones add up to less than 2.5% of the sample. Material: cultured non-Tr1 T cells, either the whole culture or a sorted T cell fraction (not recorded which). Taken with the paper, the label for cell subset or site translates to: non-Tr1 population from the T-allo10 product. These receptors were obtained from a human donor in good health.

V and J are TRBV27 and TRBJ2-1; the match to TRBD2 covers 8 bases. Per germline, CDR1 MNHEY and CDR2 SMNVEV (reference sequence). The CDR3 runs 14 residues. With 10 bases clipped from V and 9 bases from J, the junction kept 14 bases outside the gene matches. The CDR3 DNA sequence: TGTGCCATTGCAAGGACTAGCTCAGGCGGTGAGCAGTTCTTC. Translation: CAIARTSSGGEQFF.

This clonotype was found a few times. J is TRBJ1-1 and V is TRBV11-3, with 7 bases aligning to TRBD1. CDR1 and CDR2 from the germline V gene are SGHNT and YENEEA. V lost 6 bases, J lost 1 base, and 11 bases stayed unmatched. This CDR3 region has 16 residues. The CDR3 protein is CASSPGRGKGNTEAFF. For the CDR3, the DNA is TGTGCCAGCAGTCCAGGCAGGGGGAAGGGGAACACTGAAGCTTTCTTT.

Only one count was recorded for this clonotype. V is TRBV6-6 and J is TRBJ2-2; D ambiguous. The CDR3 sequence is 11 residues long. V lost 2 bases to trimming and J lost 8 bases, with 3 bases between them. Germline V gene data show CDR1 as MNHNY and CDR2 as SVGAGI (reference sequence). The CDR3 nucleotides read TGTGCCAGCAGTTACGGAGGGGAGCTGTTTTTT. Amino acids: CASSYGGELFF.

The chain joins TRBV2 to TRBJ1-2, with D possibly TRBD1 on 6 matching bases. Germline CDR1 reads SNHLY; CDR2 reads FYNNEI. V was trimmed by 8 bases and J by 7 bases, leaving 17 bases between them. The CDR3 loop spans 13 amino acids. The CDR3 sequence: CASRGGGKSGYTF. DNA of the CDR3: TGTGCCAGCCGGGGAGGGGGAAAGAGTGGCTACACCTTC.

As DNA, the CDR3 is TGTGCCAGTAGTATCTTCGGTCAGCCCCAGCATTTT. As protein: CASSIFGQPQHF. The V and J genes are TRBV19 and TRBJ1-5; D call uncertain. With 3 bases removed from V and 6 bases from J, the gap between germline ends came to 6 bases. CDR1 is LNHDA and CDR2 is SQIVND in the germline V gene (reference sequence). The CDR3 totals 12 residues.

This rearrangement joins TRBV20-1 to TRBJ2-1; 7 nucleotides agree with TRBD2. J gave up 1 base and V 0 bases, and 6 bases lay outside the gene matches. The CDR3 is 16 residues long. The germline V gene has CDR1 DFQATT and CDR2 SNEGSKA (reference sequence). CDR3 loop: CSARDSGQLSYNEQFF. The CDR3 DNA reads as TGCAGTGCTAGAGATAGCGGGCAATTGTCCTACAATGAGCAGTTCTTC.

CDR3 in amino acids: CASSLQDSYNSPLHF. The CDR3 DNA sequence: TGTGCCAGTAGTCTACAGGACTCCTATAATTCACCCCTCCACTTT. This sequence joins TRBV19 and TRBJ1-6; D possibly corresponds to TRBD1 (5 bases). The germline V gene encodes CDR1 LNHDA and CDR2 SQIVND (reference sequence). V was trimmed by 5 bases and J by 0 bases, leaving 8 bases between them. This CDR3 is 15 amino acids long. Full variable domain (rest looked up from reference TRBV19 and TRBJ1-6): DGGITQSPKYLFRKEGQNVTLSCEQNLNHDAMYWYRQDPGQGLRLIYYSQIVNDFQKGDIAEGYSVSREKKESFPLTVTSAQKNPTAFYLCASSLQDSYNSPLHFGNGTRLTVT.